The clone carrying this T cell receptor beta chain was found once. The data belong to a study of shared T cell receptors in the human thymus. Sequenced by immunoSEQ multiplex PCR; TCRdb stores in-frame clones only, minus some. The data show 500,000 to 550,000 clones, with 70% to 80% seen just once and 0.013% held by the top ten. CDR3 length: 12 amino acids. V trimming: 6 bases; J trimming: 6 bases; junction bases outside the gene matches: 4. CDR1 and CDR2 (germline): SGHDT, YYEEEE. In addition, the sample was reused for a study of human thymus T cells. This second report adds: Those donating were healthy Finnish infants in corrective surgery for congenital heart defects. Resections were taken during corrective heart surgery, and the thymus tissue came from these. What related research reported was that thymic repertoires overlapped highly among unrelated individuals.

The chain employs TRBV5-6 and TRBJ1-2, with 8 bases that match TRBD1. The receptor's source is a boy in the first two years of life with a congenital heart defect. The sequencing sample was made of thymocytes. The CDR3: CASTSDRDGYTF. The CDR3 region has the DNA TGTGCCAGCACCTCGGACAGGGATGGCTACACCTTC.